This T cell receptor beta chain was identified in a study of OX40 agonist ivuxolimab in advanced cancers. TCRdb's copy holds only in-frame clones and misses some; the assay was immunoSEQ multiplex PCR. Of approximately 70,000 clones in the sample, around 90% were seen once. Points from the study as a whole: Compared with CD4+, CD8+ T cells on average had more expanded clones.

Notes on this clone: Its antigen is undetermined.

The CDR3 totals 16 residues. Trimming removed 0 bases at V and 0 bases at J, with 8 bases between. Germline V gene sequence: CDR1 SGHTA, CDR2 FQGTGA. The chain combines TRBV7-3 with TRBJ1-4; perhaps TRBD1 as D (5 bases). This clonotype originated in an adult with an advanced solid tumor such as melanoma, head and neck, liver or kidney cancer. The sample in question was CD4+ or CD8+ T cells sorted from blood, obtained in a trial of the OX40 agonist ivuxolimab. This CDR3 is CASSLTGPATNEKLFF. The CDR3 bases are TGTGCCAGCAGCTTAACGGGACCTGCAACTAATGAAAAACTGTTTTTT.